The T cell receptor (beta chain) described here comes from a study of post-analysis software for immune sequencing data. Study-level background: Relapsing-remitting, secondary progressive and progressive-relapsing forms made up the multiple sclerosis disease courses. Overall study results and limits: Multiple sclerosis was associated with a significant reduction in normalized Chao1 diversity relative to controls. Analysis by F measure revealed that same-batch samples clustered strongly together.

Unique molecular identifiers tagged the TCR beta cDNA libraries. A single record per CDR3 protein comes from TCRdb applying MiXCR to the PCR reads. The repertoire holds about 380,000 distinct CDR3 sequences, with roughly 36% as singletons. Remarks on this clonotype: The antigen is unknown.

Material: blood. The TCR was taken from a girl aged 10-17 years with multiple sclerosis.

The CDR3 bases are TGCAGCGTTGAGGGACCGGAGAACACTGAAGCTTTCTTT. This translates into CSVEGPENTEAFF. This chain uses TRBV29-1 with TRBJ1-1; a weak D match, TRBD1 (5 bases). CDR3 length equals 13 residues. Trimming pared 3 bases from V and 1 base from J, leaving 9 bases between. Per the germline V gene, CDR1 is SQVTM and CDR2 is ANQGSEA.